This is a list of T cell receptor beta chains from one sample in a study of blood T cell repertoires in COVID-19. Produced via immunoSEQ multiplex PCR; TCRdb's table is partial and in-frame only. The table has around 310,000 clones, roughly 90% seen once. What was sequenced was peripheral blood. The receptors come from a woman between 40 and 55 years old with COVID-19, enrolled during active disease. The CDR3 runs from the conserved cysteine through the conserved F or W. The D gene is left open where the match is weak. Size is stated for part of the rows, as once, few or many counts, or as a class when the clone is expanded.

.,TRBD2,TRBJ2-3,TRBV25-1,CATTSGGTSGSADTQYF,TGTGCCACCACGAGCGGGGGGACTAGCGGGAGTGCGGATACGCAGTATTTT
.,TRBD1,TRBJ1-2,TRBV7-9,CASSDPGTADGYTF,TGTGCCAGCAGCGACCCCGGGACAGCTGATGGCTACACCTTC
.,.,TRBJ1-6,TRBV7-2,CASSLSSYNSPLHF,TGTGCCAGCAGCCTCAGCTCCTATAATTCACCCCTCCACTTT
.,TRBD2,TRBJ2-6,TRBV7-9,CAGLRDYRSGANVLTF,TGTGCCGGTCTCAGGGACTATAGGTCTGGGGCCAACGTCCTGACTTTC
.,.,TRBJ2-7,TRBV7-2,CASSTFGGSPPHEQYF,TGTGCCAGCAGCACATTTGGTGGGAGCCCTCCCCACGAGCAGTACTTC
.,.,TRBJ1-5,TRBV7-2,CASSLGRGIQPQHF,TGTGCCAGCAGCTTAGGGCGGGGTATTCAGCCCCAGCATTTT
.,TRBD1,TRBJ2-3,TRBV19,CASSIRPPDRVTDTQYF,TGTGCCAGTAGTATAAGACCCCCGGACAGGGTGACAGATACGCAGTATTTT
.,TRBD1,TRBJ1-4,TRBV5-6,CASSTPGQGDEKLFF,TGTGCCAGCAGCACCCCGGGACAGGGAGATGAAAAACTGTTTTTT
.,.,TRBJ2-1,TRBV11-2,CASSVISDEQFF,TGTGCCAGCAGCGTTATAAGCGATGAGCAGTTCTTC
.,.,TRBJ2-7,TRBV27,CASSLSWQVLTYEQYF,TGTGCCAGCAGTTTATCTTGGCAGGTCCTAACCTACGAGCAGTACTTC
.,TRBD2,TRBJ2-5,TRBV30,CAWSPIVGLAGGETQYF,TGTGCCTGGAGCCCCATCGTGGGACTAGCGGGAGGAGAGACCCAGTACTTC
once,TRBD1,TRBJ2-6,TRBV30,CAWNYRGSGANVLTF,TGTGCCTGGAACTACAGGGGCTCTGGGGCCAACGTCCTGACTTTC
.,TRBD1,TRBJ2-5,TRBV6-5,CASTWTGSQETQYF,TGTGCCAGCACCTGGACAGGCTCACAAGAGACCCAGTACTTC
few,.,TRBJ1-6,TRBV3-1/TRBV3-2,CASSQATFPDSPLHF,TGTGCCAGCAGCCAAGCCACTTTCCCCGATTCACCCCTCCACTTT
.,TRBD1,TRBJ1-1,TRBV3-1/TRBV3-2,CTSSSRDRGYTEAFF,TGTACCAGCAGCTCCAGGGACAGGGGGTACACTGAAGCTTTCTTT
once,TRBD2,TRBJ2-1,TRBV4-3,CASSLGTSGGSYNEQFF,TGCGCCAGCAGCCTAGGGACTAGCGGGGGGTCCTACAATGAGCAGTTCTTC
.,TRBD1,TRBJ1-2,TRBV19,CASLGPRDRVRNYGYTF,TGTGCCAGTCTAGGGCCCCGGGACAGGGTGCGGAACTATGGCTACACCTTC
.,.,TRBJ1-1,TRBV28,CASQTGNTEAFF,TGTGCCAGCCAGACAGGGAACACTGAAGCTTTCTTT
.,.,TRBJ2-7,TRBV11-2,CASSSRGYEQYF,TGTGCCAGCAGCTCCCGGGGTTACGAGCAGTACTTC
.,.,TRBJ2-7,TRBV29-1,CSVLTESYEQYF,TGCAGCGTTTTGACGGAGTCCTACGAGCAGTACTTC
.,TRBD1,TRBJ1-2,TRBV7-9,CASSHDRGSNGYTF,TGTGCCAGCAGTCATGACAGGGGGTCAAATGGCTACACCTTC
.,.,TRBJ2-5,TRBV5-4,CASSLGGQGETQYF,TGTGCCAGCAGCTTGGGCGGTCAGGGAGAGACCCAGTACTTC
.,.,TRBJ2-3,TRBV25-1,CASSAKGGTQYF,TGTGCCAGCAGTGCCAAGGGAGGTACGCAGTATTTT
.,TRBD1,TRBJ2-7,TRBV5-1,CASTDRWDRVASYEQYF,TGCGCCAGCACCGACAGGTGGGACAGGGTTGCGTCCTACGAGCAGTACTTC
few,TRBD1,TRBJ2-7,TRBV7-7,CASSFGQGSYEQYF,TGTGCTAGCAGCTTTGGACAGGGCTCCTACGAGCAGTACTTC
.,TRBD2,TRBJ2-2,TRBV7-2,CASSSQSGGAGELFF,TGTGCCAGCAGCTCCCAGAGCGGGGGGGCCGGGGAGCTGTTTTTT
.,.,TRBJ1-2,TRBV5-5,CASSPQGKSGYTF,TGTGCCAGCAGCCCTCAGGGGAAGAGTGGCTACACCTTC
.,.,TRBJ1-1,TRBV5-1,CASSLERGAINTEAFF,TGCGCCAGCAGCTTGGAGCGGGGGGCTATCAACACTGAAGCTTTCTTT
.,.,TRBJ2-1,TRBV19,CASSGWDFTHEQFF,TGTGCCAGTAGTGGCTGGGACTTCACCCATGAGCAGTTCTTC
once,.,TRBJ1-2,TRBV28,CASSLCYGYTF,TGTGCCAGCAGCCTGTGCTATGGCTACACCTTC
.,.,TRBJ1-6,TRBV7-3,CASLGQPSSYNSPLHF,TGTGCCAGCTTGGGGCAGCCGAGCTCCTATAATTCACCCCTCCACTTT
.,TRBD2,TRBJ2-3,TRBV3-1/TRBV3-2,CASSQETSGLDTQYF,TGTGCCAGCAGCCAAGAGACTAGCGGTTTAGATACGCAGTATTTT
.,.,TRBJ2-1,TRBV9,CASSEFPGMIYEQFF,TGTGCCAGCAGCGAATTCCCGGGGATGATCTATGAGCAGTTCTTC
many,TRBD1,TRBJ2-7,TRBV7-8,CASSTGTVEQYF,TGTGCCAGCAGCACCGGGACAGTCGAGCAGTACTTC
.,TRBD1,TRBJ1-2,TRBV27,CASSWTGGKDGYTF,TGTGCCAGCAGTTGGACAGGGGGAAAGGATGGCTACACCTTC
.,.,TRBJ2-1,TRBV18,CASSPRASYNEQFF,TGTGCCAGCTCACCGCGGGCCTCCTACAATGAGCAGTTCTTC
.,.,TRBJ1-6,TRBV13,CASSLSRGGSPLHF,TGTGCCAGCAGCTTAAGTCGGGGAGGTTCACCCCTCCACTTT